The clone carrying this TCR beta chain was counted a few times. Antigen unknown. The data belong to a study of T-cell memory formation after mild COVID-19. Findings and caveats of the study: Among clones contracting day 15 to 85, CD4/CD8 was balanced, whereas later expanders leaned CD4+.

Germline lookup yields CDR1 WSHSY and CDR2 SAAADI. There are 14 residues in the CDR3. Constant-segment-primed 5'RACE gave TCR alpha and TCR beta cDNA libraries with sample barcodes and UMIs. MiXCR was run by TCRdb on the 5' RACE reads, yielding one entry per CDR3 protein. The repertoire consists of under 250,000 distinct CDR3 sequences, with over 15% occurring once and the leading ten covering around 2%. The rearrangement links TRBV10-2 to TRBJ2-2, with D perhaps matching TRBD2 (7 bases). The specimen sequenced was PBMCs or a T cell subset sorted from them (not recorded which). The sequence was collected from an adult woman who had mild COVID-19 (a few samples of this study predate the infection). Cell type and time point are not known. CDR3 sequence: CAVLGGRYTGELFF. In DNA, the CDR3 is TGCGCTGTGCTGGGGGGGCGGTACACCGGGGAGCTGTTTTTT.